The T cell receptor beta chain under discussion was sequenced for a study of glioma-infiltrating T cells after dendritic cell vaccination. Study summary: Patients received autologous tumor lysate-pulsed dendritic cell vaccination between about 2003 and 2013.

Looked up from germline, CDR1 is MNHNS and CDR2 is SASEGT. This CDR3 has 14 residues. The V and J ends lost 7 bases and 7 bases, in that order; junction bases with no gene match: 11. Amplification used 60 V beta primers and 13 J beta primers. Profiled with immunoSEQ multiplex PCR; TCRdb holds only in-frame clones, not every one. The sample carries 50,000 to 65,000 clones, approximately 87% recorded once. Stated time point: after dendritic cell vaccination, including at tumor progression/relapse. This chain joins TRBV6-1 and TRBJ1-2; TRBD1 agrees at 8 bases. The receptor was isolated from a human donor with glioblastoma. The sample consisted of blood, taken after dendritic cell vaccination. CDR3 in amino acids: CASTLDRGGRGYTF. CDR3 nucleotides: TGTGCCAGCACCCTTGACAGGGGCGGACGTGGCTACACCTTC.